This is a list of T cell receptor beta chains from one sample in a study of shared clonotypes between healthy human individuals. The table came from immunoSEQ multiplex PCR; TCRdb's copy has only in-frame clones and leaves some out. Of more than 2 million clones detected, about 95% appear once; the ten largest clones hold 1.1%. Source material: naive CD8+ T cells sorted from blood. The receptors stem from a man aged 18-30 years in good health. CDR3s include the opening cysteine and the closing phenylalanine or tryptophan. The order of the fields is CDR3 DNA, CDR3 protein, V gene, J gene, clone size, D gene. D genes are given only for firm matches. Size is stated for part of the rows, as once, few or many counts, or as a class when the clone is expanded.

TGTGCCAGCAGTGAAACAGATTCCTACGAGCAGTACTTC	CASSETDSYEQYF	TRBV6-1	TRBJ2-7	NA	NA
TGTGCCAGCAGCCGTAGACCCAGCACAGATACGCAGTATTTT	CASSRRPSTDTQYF	TRBV7-9	TRBJ2-3	NA	NA
TGTGCCAGCAGCTCCCGAAAGTCGGGGAATGAGCAGTTCTTC	CASSSRKSGNEQFF	TRBV5-6	TRBJ2-1	NA	NA
TGTGCCATCAGGGATACAGGGGAGGAGACCCAGTACTTC	CAIRDTGEETQYF	TRBV10-3	TRBJ2-5	once	TRBD1
TGTGCCAGCAGCCCCCCCGGGACAGGTGCCTACGAGCAGTACTTC	CASSPPGTGAYEQYF	TRBV5-4	TRBJ2-7	NA	TRBD1
TGTGCCAGCAGTTTATCGAAGTACAGCGGGAGTAGCTATGAGCAGTTCTTC	CASSLSKYSGSSYEQFF	TRBV27	TRBJ2-1	NA	TRBD2
TGTGCCAGCAGCTTGCGGTTAGATACGCAGTATTTT	CASSLRLDTQYF	TRBV5-8	TRBJ2-3	NA	NA
TGTGCCAGCAGTTTACCTCCGTTGGGGGTGAACACTGAAGCTTTCTTT	CASSLPPLGVNTEAFF	TRBV27	TRBJ1-1	NA	NA
TGTGCCAGCAGTTACTATAACGAGCAGTACTTC	CASSYYNEQYF	TRBV6-5	TRBJ2-7	NA	NA
TGTGCCAGCAGCCAAGCCCGAGGCCCCAAAAACATTCAGTACTTC	CASSQARGPKNIQYF	TRBV14	TRBJ2-4	NA	NA
TGTGCCAGCAGCCCTCGCGGGGGGGGCAACACCGGGGAGCTGTTTTTT	CASSPRGGGNTGELFF	TRBV11-3	TRBJ2-2	NA	TRBD2
TGTGCCAGCAGCTTAGCGGGACCAGATACGCAGTATTTT	CASSLAGPDTQYF	TRBV7-2	TRBJ2-3	NA	NA
TGTGCCAGCAGTGAAGACCTACAGAAGTTTCACTATGGCTACACCTTC	CASSEDLQKFHYGYTF	TRBV6-1	TRBJ1-2	NA	NA
TGTGCCAGCAGTGACCAGGCTTTCTATGGCTACACCTTC	CASSDQAFYGYTF	TRBV2	TRBJ1-2	NA	NA
TGTGCCAGCAGTTTATTTAGGGTGGTCCCTATGAGTGGCACCGGGGAGCTGTTTTTT	CASSLFRVVPMSGTGELFF	TRBV28	TRBJ2-2	NA	NA